The rows below give T cell receptor beta chains drawn from one sample of a study of blood T cell repertoires in COVID-19. The data were produced by immunoSEQ multiplex PCR, yet TCRdb's version contains in-frame clones alone and is incomplete. The sample includes some 23,000 clones, approximately 88% of them seen just once. The sample taken for sequencing was peripheral blood. Source of these receptors: a human donor with active COVID-19. The donor label of this sample is uncertain. Both conserved end residues are part of each CDR3. The listing skips clone size in some rows; elsewhere it reads once, few, many or a size class.

j_call | clone_size | v_call | cdr3_aa
TRBJ2-1 | . | TRBV7-9 | CASGSTRVNNEQFF
TRBJ2-7 | . | TRBV27 | CASSLDTSGSYEQYF
TRBJ2-7 | . | TRBV29-1 | CSALANYEQYF
TRBJ2-1 | . | TRBV19 | CASSIDPGQDYNEQFF
TRBJ2-6 | . | TRBV30 | CAWRGGLSGANVLTF
TRBJ1-4 | medium-sized | TRBV30 | CAWSGDRVQEKLFF
TRBJ2-2 | . | TRBV27 | CASSRTGGTGELFF
TRBJ2-3 | few | TRBV6-5 | CASSYSQREMSDTQYF
TRBJ2-1 | . | TRBV7-3 | CASSSLSGETYNEQFF
TRBJ2-2 | . | TRBV6-1 | CASSESGGGELFF
TRBJ1-3 | . | TRBV30 | CAWNPGEGGNTIYF